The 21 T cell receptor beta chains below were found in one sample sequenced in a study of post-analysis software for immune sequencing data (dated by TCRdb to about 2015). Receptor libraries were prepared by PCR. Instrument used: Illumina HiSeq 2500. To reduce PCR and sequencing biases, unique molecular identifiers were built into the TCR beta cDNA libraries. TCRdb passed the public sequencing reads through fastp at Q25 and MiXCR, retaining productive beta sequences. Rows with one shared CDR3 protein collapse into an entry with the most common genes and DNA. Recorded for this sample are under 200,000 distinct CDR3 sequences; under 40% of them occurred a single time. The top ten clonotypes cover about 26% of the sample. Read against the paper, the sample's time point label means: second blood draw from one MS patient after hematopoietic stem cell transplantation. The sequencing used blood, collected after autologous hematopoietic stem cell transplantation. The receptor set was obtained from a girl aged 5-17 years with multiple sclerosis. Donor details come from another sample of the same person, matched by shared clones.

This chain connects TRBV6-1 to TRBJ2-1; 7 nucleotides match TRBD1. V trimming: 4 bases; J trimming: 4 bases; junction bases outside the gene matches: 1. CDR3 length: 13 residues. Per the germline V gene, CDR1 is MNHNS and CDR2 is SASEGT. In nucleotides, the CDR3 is TGTGCCAGCAGTGGGACAGGATACAATGAGCAGTTCTTC. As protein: CASSGTGYNEQFF.

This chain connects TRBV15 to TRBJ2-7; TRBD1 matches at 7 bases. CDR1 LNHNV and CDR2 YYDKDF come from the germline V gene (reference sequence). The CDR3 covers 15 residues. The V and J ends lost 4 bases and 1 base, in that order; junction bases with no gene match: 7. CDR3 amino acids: CATSTRTGFSYEQYF. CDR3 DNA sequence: TGTGCCACCAGCACCAGGACAGGATTTTCCTACGAGCAGTACTTC.

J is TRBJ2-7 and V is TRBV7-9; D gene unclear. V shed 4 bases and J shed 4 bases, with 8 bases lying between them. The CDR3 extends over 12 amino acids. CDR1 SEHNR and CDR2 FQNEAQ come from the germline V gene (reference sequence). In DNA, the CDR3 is TGTGCCAGCAGCTCGCCCCCTTACGAGCAGTACTTC. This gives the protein CASSSPPYEQYF.

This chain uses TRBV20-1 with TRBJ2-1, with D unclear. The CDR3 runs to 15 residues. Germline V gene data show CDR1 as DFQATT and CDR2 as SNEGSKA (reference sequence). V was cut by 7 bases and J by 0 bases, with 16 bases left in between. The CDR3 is CSVGARPLSYNEQFF. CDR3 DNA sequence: TGCAGTGTTGGAGCGCGTCCACTCTCCTACAATGAGCAGTTCTTC.

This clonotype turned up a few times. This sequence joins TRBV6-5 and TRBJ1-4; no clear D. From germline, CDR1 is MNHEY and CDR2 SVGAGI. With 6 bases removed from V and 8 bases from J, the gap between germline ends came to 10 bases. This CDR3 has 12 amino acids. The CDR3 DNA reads TGTGCCAGCAGCCCCCTGGGAGAAAAACTGTTTTTT. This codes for CASSPLGEKLFF.

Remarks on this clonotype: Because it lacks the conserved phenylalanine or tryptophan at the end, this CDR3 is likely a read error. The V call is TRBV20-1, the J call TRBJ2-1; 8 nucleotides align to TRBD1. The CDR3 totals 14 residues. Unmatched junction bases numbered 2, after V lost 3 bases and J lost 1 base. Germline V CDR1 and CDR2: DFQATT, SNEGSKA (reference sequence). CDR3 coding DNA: TGCAGTGCTAGGGACAGGGTTTCCTACAATGAGCAGTTCTCC. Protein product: CSARDRVSYNEQFS.

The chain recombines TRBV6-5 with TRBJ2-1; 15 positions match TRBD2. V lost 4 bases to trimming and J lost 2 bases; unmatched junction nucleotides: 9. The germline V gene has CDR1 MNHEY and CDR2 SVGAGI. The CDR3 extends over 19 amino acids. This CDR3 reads CASSFLGTSGGIPYNEQFF. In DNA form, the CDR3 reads TGTGCCAGCAGTTTCCTAGGGACTAGCGGGGGGATCCCCTACAATGAGCAGTTCTTC.

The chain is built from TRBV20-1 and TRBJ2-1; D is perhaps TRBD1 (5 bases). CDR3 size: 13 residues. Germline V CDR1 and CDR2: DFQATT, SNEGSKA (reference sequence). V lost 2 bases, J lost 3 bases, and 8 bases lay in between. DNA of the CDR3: TGCAGTGCTAGACAGGGAAACTACAATGAGCAGTTCTTC. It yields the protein CSARQGNYNEQFF.

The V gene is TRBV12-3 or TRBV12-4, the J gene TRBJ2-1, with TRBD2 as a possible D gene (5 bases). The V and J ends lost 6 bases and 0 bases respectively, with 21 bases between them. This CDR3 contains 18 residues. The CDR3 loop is CASSRPLLRASSYNEQFF. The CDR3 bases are TGTGCCAGCAGCCGACCCCTGCTGCGGGCTAGCTCCTACAATGAGCAGTTCTTC.

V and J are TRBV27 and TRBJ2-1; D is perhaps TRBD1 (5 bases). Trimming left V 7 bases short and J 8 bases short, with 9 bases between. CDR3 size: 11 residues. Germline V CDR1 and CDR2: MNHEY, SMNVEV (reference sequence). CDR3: CASIQGYEQFF. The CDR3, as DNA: TGTGCCAGCATTCAGGGATATGAGCAGTTCTTC.

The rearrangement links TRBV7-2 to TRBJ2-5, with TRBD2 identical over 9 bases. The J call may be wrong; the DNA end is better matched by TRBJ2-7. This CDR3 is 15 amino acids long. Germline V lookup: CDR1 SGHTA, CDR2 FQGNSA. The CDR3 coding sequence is TGTGCCAGCAGCTTGCGGGAGGGTGCGGTGAGCGAGCAGTACTTC. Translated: CASSLREGAVSEQYF.

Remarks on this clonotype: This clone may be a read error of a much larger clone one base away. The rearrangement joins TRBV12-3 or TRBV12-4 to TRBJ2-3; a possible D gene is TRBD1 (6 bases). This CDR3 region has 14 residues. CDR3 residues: CTSRPGHSTDTQYF. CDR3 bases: TGTACCAGCAGGCCGGGACACAGCACAGATACGCAGTATTTT.

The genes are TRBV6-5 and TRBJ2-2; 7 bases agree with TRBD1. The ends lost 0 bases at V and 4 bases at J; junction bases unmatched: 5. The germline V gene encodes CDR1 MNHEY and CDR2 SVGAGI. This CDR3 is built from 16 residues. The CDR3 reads CASSYSTGLATGELFF. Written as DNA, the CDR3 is TGTGCCAGCAGTTACTCGACAGGGCTGGCCACCGGGGAGCTGTTTTTT.

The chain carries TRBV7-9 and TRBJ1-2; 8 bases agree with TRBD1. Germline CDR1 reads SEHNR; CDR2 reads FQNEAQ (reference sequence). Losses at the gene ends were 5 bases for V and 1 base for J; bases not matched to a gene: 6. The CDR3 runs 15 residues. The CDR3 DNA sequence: TGTGCCAGCAGCCCCCGACAGGGGATTAACTATGGCTACACCTTC. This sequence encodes CASSPRQGINYGYTF.

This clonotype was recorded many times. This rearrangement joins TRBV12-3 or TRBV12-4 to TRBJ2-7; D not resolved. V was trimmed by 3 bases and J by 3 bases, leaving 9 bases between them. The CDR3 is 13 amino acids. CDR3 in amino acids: CASSFLRDYEQYF. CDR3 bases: TGTGCCAGCAGTTTTCTTAGGGACTACGAGCAGTACTTC.

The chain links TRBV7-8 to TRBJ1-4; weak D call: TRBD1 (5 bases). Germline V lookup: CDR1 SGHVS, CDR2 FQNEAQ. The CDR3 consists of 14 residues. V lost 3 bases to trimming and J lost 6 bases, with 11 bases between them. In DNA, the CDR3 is TGTGCCAGCAGCTTCCGGGACCCCGATGAAAAACTGTTTTTT. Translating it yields CASSFRDPDEKLFF.

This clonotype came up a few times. The CDR3, as DNA: TGTGCCAGCTGGGGGTTGGGACCTAAAAACTACGAGCAGTACTTC. This encodes CASWGLGPKNYEQYF. J is TRBJ2-7 and V is TRBV6-2 or TRBV6-3; D could derive from TRBD1 or TRBD2 (5 bases each). Germline V gene data show CDR1 as MNHEY and CDR2 as SVGEGT. The CDR3 is 15 amino acids. V lost 8 bases and J lost 3, with 20 bases in between.

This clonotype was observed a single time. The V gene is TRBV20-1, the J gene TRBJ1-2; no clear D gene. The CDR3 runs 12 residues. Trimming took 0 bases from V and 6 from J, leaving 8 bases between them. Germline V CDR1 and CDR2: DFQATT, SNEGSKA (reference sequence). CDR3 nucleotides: TGCAGTGCTAGAGAGGGAGGAGATGGCTACACCTTC. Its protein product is CSAREGGDGYTF.

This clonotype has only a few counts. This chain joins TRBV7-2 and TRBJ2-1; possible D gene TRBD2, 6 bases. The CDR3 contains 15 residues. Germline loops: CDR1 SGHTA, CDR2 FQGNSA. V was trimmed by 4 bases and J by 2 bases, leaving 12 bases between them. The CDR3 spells CASSWRDWAYNEQFF. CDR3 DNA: TGTGCCAGCAGCTGGAGGGATTGGGCCTACAATGAGCAGTTCTTC.

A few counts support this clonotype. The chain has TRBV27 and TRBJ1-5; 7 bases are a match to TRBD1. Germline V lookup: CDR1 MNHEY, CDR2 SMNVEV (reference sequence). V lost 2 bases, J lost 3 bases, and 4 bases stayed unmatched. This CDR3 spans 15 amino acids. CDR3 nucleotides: TGTGCCAGCAGTTTAAGCGGACAGGCCAATCAGCCCCAGCATTTT. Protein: CASSLSGQANQPQHF.

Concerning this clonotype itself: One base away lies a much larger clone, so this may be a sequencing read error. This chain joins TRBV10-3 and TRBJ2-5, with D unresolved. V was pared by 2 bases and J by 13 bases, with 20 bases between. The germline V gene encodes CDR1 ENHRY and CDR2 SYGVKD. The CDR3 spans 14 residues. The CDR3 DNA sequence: TGTGCCATCAGTGAGATACAGAGCAGCTACGAGCGGTACTTC. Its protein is CAISEIQSSYERYF.